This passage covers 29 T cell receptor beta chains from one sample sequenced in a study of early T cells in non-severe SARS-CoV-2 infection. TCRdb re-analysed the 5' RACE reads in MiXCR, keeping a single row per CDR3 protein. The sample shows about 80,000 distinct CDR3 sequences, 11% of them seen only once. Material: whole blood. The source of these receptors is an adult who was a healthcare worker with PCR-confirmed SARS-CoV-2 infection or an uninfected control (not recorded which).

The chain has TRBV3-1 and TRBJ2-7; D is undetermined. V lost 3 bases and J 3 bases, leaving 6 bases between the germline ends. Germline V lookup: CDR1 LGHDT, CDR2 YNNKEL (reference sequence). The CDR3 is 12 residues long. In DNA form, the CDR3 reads TGTGCCAGCAGCCACTATAGCTACGAGCAGTACTTC. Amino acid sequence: CASSHYSYEQYF.

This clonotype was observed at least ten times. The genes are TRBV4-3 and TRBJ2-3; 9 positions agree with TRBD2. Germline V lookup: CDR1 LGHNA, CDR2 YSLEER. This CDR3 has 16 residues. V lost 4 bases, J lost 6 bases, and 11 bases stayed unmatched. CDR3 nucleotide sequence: TGCGCCAGCAGCCTTACCAGCGGGGGGTCGCCCGATACGCAGTATTTT. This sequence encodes CASSLTSGGSPDTQYF.

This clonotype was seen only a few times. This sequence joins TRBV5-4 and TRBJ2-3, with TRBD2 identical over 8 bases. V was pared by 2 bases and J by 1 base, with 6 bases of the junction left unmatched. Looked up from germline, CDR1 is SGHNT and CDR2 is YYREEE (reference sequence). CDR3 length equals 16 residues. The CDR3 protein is CASSFVTSVGTDTQYF. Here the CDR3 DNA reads TGTGCCAGCAGCTTTGTGACTAGCGTTGGCACAGATACGCAGTATTTT.

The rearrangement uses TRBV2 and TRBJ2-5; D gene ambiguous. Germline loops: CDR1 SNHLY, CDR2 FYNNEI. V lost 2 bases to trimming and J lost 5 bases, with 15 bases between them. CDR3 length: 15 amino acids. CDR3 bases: TGTGCCAGCAGTGAATGGGTGTCTAGGCCCGAGACCCAGTACTTC. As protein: CASSEWVSRPETQYF.

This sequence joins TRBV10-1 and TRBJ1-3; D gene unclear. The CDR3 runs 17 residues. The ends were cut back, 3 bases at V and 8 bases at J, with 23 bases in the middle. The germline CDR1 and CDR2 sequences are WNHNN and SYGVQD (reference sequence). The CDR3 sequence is CASSDPTCARILHTIYF. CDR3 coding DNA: TGCGCCAGCAGTGACCCGACGTGCGCCCGGATATTGCACACCATATATTTT.

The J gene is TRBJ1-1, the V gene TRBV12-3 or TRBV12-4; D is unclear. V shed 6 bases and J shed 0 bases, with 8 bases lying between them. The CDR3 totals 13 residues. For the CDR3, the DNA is TGTGCCAGCAGCTCCCCTTTGAACACTGAAGCTTTCTTT. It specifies CASSSPLNTEAFF.

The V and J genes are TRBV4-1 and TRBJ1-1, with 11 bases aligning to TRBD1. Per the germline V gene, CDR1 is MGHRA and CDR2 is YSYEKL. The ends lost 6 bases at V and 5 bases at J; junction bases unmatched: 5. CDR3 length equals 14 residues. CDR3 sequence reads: CASRGTGGGTEAFF. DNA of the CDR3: TGCGCCAGCAGGGGGACAGGGGGAGGGACTGAAGCTTTCTTT.

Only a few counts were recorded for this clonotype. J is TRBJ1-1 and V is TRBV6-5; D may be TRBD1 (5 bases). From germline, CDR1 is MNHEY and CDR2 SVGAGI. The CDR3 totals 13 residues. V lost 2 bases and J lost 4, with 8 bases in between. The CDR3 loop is CASSYGAVTEAFF. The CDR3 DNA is TGTGCCAGCAGTTACGGGGCAGTCACTGAAGCTTTCTTT.

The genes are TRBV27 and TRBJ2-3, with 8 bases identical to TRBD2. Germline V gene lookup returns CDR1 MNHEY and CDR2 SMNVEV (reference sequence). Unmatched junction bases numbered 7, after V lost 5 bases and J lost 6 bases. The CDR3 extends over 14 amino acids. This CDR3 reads CASSPGTRGDTQYF. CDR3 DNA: TGTGCCAGCAGTCCCGGGACTAGAGGGGATACGCAGTATTTT.

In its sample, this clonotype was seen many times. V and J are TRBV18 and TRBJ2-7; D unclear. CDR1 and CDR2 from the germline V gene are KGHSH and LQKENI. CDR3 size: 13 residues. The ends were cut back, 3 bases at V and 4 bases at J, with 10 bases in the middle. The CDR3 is CASSPPPWYEQYF. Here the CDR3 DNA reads TGTGCCAGCTCACCCCCCCCGTGGTACGAGCAGTACTTC.

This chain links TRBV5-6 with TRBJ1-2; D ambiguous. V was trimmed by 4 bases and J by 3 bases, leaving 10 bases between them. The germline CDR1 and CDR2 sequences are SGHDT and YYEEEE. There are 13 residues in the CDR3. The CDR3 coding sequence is TGTGCCAGCAGCCGTCGAGGAGACTATGGCTACACCTTC. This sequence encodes CASSRRGDYGYTF.

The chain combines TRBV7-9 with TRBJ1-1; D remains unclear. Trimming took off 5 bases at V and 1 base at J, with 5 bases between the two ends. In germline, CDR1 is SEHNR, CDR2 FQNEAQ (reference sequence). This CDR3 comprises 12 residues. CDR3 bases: TGTGCCAGCAGCACCAAGAACACTGAAGCTTTCTTT. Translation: CASSTKNTEAFF.

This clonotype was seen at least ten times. CDR3 amino acids: CASSRVSTYEQYF. The CDR3 nucleotides are TGTGCCAGCAGCCGCGTGAGCACCTACGAGCAGTACTTC. The chain links TRBV7-6 to TRBJ2-7; D not resolved. Germline CDR1 SGHVS, CDR2 FNYEAQ. Deletions cut 5 bases from V and 2 bases from J, with 10 bases between. The CDR3 length is 13 residues.

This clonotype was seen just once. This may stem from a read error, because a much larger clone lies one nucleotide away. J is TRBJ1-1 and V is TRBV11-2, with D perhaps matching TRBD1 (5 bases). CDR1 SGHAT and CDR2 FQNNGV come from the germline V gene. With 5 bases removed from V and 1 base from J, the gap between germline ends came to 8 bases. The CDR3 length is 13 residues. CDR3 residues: CASSIQENTEAFF. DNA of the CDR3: TGTGCCAGCAGCATACAGGAGAACACTGAAGCTTTCTTT.

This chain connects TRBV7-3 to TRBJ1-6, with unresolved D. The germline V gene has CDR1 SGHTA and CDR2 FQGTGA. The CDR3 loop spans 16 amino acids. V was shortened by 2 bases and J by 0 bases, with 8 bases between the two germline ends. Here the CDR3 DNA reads TGTGCCAGCAGCTTATCCAGGTCCTCCTATAATTCACCCCTCCACTTT. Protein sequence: CASSLSRSSYNSPLHF.

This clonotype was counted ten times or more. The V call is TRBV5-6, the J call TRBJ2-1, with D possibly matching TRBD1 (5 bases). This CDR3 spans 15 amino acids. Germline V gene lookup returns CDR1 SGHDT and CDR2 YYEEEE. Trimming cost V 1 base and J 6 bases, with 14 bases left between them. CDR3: CASSLSRQGFNEQFF. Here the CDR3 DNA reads TGTGCCAGCAGCTTGTCCCGCCAGGGTTTCAATGAGCAGTTCTTC.

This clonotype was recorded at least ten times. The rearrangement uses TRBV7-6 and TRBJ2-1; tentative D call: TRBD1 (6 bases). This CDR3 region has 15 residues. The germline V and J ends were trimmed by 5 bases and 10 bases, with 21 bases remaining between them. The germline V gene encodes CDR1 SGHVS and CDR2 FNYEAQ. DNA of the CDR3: TGTGCCAGCAGCCCAGGGACAACAGGGTTAGGAGAGCAGTTCTTC. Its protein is CASSPGTTGLGEQFF.

The CDR3 sequence is CASSPIGGGATDTQYF. CDR3 in DNA: TGTGCCAGCTCACCAATCGGCGGGGGGGCCACAGATACGCAGTATTTT. The rearrangement joins TRBV18 to TRBJ2-3; 9 bases fit TRBD2. Looked up from germline, CDR1 is KGHSH and CDR2 is LQKENI. V lost 2 bases, J lost 2 bases, and 5 bases stayed unmatched. The CDR3 loop spans 16 amino acids. Variable domain in full (rest from reference TRBV18 and TRBJ2-3): NAGVMQNPRHLVRRRGQEARLRCSPMKGHSHVYWYRQLPEEGLKFMVYLQKENIIDESGMPKERFSAEFPKEGPSILRIQQVVRGDSAAYFCASSPIGGGATDTQYFGPGTRLTVL.

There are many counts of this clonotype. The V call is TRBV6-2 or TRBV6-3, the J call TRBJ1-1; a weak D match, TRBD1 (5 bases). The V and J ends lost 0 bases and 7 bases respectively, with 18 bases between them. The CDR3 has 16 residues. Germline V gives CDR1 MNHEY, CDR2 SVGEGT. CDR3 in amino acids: CASSYSRKAGGGEAFF. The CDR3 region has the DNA TGTGCCAGCAGTTACTCGAGGAAAGCCGGGGGAGGTGAAGCTTTCTTT.

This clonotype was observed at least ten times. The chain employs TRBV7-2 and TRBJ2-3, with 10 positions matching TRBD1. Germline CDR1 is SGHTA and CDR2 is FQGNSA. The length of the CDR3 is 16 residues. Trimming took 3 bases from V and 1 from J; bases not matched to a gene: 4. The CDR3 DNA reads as TGTGCCAGCAGCTTGACAGGGGGCGCGGGCACAGATACGCAGTATTTT. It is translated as CASSLTGGAGTDTQYF.

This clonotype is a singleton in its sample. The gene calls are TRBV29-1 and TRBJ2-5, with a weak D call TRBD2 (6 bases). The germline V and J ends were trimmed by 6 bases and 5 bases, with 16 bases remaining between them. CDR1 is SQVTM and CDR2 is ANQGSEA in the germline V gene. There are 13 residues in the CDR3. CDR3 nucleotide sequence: TGCAGCGTCAATGTTGCCCGGGGGGAGACCCAGTACTTC. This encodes CSVNVARGETQYF.

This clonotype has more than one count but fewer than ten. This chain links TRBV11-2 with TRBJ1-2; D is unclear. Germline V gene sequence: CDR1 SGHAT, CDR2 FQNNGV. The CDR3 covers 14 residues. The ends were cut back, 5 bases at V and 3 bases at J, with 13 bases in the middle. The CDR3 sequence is CASSRQSTYYGYTF. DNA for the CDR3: TGTGCCAGCAGCAGGCAAAGCACTTACTATGGCTACACCTTC.

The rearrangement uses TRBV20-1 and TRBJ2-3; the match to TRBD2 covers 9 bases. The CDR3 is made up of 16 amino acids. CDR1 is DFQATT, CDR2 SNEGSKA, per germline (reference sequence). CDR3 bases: TGCAGCGCCCTCGGCGGGGGGGCCTATAACACAGATACGCAGTATTTT. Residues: CSALGGGAYNTDTQYF.

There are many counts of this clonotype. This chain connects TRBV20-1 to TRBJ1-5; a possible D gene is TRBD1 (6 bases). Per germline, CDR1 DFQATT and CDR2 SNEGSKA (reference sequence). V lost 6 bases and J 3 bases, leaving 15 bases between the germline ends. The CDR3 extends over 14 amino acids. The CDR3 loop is CSAPLGGFNQPQHF. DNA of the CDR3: TGCAGTGCACCCCTGGGGGGCTTCAATCAGCCCCAGCATTTT.

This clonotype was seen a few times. CDR3: CSVGLAGVYEQYF. DNA of the CDR3: TGCAGCGTCGGGCTAGCGGGGGTATACGAGCAGTACTTC. This rearrangement joins TRBV29-1 to TRBJ2-7; 10 bases align to TRBD2. Per germline, CDR1 SQVTM and CDR2 ANQGSEA. J gave up 4 bases and V 6 bases, and 6 bases lay outside the gene matches. The CDR3 totals 13 residues.

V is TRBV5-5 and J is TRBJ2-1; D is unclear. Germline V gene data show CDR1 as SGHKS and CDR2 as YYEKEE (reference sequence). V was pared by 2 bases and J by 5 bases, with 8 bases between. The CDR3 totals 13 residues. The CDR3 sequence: CASSFFSNNEQFF. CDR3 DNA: TGTGCCAGCAGCTTCTTTTCCAACAATGAGCAGTTCTTC.

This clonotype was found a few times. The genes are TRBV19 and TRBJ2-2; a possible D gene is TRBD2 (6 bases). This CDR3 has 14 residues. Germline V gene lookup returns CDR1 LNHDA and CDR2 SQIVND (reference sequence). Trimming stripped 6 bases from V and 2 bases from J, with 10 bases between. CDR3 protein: CASRMGGNTGELFF. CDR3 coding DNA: TGTGCCAGTAGGATGGGGGGAAACACCGGGGAGCTGTTTTTT.

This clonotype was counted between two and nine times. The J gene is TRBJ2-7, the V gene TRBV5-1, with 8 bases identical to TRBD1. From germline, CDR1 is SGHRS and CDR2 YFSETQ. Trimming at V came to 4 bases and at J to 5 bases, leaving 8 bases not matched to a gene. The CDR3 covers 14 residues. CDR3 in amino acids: CASSKGQGLDEQYF. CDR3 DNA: TGCGCCAGCAGCAAAGGACAGGGTCTGGACGAGCAGTACTTC.

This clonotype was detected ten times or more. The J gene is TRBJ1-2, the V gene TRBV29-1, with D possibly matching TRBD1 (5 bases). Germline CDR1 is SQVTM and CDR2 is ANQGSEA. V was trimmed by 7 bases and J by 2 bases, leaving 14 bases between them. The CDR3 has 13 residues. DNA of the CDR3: TGCAGCGCCGAAGCCCGGGGGAACTATGGCTACACCTTC. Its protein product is CSAEARGNYGYTF.